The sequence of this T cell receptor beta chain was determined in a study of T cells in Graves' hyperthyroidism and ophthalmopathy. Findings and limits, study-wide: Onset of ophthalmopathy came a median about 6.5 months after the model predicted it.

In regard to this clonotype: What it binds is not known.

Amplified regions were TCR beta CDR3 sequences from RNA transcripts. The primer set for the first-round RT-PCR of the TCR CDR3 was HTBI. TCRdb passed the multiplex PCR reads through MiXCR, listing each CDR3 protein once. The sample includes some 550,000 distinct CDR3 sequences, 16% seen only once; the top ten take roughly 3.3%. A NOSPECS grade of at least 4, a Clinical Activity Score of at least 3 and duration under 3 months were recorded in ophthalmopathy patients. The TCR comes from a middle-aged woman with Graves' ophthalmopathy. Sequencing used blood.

CDR3 in DNA: TGCAGTGCCCCGGGCACCAACACCGGGGAGCTGTTTTTT. Protein product: CSAPGTNTGELFF. The chain joins TRBV20-1 to TRBJ2-2; D is uncertain. This CDR3 has 13 residues. Germline V gene data show CDR1 as DFQATT and CDR2 as SNEGSKA (reference sequence). The V gene lost 6 bases and the J gene lost 2 bases, with 10 bases spanning the gap.